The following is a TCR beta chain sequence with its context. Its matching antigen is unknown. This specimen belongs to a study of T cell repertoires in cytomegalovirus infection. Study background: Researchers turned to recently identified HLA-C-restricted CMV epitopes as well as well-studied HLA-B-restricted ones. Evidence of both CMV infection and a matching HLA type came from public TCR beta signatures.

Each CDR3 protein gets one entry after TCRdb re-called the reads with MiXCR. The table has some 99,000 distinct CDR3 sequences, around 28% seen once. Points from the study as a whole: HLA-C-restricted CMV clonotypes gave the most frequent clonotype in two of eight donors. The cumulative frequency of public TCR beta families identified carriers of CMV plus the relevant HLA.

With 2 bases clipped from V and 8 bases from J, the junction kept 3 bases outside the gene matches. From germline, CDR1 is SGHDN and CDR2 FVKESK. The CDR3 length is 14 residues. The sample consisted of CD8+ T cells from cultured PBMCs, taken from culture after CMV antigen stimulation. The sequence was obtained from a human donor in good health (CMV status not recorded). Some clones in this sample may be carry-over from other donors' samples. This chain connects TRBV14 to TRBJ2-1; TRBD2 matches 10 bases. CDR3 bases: TGTGCCAGCAGCCAATTAGCGGGGGGCTATGAGCAGTTCTTC. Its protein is CASSQLAGGYEQFF.